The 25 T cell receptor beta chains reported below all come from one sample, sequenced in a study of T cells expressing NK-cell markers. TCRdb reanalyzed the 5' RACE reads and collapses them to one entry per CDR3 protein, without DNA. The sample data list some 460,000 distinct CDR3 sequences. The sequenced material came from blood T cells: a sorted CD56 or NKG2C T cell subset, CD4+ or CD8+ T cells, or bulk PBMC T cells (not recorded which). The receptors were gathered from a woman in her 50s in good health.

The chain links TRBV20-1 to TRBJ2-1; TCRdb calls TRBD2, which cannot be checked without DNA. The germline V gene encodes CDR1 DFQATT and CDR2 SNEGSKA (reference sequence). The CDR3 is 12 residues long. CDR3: CSANGGRDEQFF.

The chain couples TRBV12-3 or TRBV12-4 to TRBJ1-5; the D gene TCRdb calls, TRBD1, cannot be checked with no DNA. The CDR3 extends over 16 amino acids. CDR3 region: CASSPRGTYSNQPQHF.

The CDR3 protein is CASSFRREGHNEQFF. The chain joins TRBV11-2 to TRBJ2-1; TCRdb proposes TRBD2, but this gene call is untestable without DNA. CDR1 SGHAT and CDR2 FQNNGV come from the germline V gene. The CDR3 runs to 15 residues.

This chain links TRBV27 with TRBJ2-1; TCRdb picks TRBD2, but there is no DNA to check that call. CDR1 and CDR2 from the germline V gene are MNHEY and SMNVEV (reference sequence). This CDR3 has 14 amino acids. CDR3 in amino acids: CASSGTGDYNEQFF.

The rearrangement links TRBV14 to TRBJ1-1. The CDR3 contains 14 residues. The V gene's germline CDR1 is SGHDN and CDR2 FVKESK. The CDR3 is CASSLLGSRPVAFF.

This chain's CDR3 is CASSYLSRSDTQYF. The chain is built from TRBV6-5 and TRBJ2-3; TCRdb's assignment of TRBD1 cannot be checked, as there is no DNA. Looked up from germline, CDR1 is MNHEY and CDR2 is SVGAGI. The CDR3 runs to 14 residues.

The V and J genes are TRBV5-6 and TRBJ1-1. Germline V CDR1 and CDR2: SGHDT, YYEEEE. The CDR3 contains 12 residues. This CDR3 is CASSLSDLEAFF.

CDR3 protein: CASTEGVWNGELFF. The chain combines TRBV2 with TRBJ2-2; TCRdb calls TRBD2, which cannot be checked without DNA. The germline gives CDR1 SNHLY, CDR2 FYNNEI. The CDR3 totals 14 residues.

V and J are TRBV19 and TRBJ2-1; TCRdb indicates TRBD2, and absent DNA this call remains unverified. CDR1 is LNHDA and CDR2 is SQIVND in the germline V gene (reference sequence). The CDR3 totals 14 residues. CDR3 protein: CASRREGRYNEQFF. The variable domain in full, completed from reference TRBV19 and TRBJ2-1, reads DGGITQSPKYLFRKEGQNVTLSCEQNLNHDAMYWYRQDPGQGLRLIYYSQIVNDFQKGDIAEGYSVSREKKESFPLTVTSAQKNPTAFYLCASRREGRYNEQFFGPGTRLTVL.

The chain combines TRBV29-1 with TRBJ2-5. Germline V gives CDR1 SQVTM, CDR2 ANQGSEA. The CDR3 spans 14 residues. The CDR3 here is CSVEDLVGWETQYF.

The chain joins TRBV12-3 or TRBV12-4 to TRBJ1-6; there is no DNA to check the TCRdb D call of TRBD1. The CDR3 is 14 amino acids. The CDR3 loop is CASSLLPTVSPLHF.

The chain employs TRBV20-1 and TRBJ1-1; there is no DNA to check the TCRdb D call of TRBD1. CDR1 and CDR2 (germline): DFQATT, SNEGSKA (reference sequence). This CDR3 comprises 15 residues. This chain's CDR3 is CSAVSPGLGNTEAFF.

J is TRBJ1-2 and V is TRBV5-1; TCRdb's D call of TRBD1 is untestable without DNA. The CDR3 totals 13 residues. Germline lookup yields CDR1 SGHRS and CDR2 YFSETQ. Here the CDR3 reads CASSFRDLYGYTF.

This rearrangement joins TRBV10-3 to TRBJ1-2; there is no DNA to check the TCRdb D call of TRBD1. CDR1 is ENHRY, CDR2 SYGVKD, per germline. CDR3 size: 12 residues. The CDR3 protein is CATSGTGFGYTF.

The CDR3 sequence is CASSQDPGTNTEAFF. The genes are TRBV4-1 and TRBJ1-1; as DNA is missing, the TRBD1 call by TCRdb cannot be tested. The germline gives CDR1 MGHRA, CDR2 YSYEKL. CDR3 length equals 15 residues.

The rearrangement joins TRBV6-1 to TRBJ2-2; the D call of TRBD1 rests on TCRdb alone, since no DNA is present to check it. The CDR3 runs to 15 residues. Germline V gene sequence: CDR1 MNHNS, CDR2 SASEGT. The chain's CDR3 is CASRKGAMNTGELFF.

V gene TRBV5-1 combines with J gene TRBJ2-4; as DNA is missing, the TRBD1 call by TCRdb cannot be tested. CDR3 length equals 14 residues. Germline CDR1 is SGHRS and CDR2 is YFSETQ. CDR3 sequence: CASSPGTWENIQYF.

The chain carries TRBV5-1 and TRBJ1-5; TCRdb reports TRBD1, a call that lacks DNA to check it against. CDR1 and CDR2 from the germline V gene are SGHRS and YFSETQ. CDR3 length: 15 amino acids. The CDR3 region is CASSDGGQGDQPQHF.

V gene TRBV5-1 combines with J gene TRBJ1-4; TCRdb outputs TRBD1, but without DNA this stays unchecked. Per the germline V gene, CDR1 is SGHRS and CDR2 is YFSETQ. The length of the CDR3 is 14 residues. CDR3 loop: CASSFDSTNEKLFF. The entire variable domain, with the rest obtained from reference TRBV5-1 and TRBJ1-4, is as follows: KAGVTQTPRYLIKTRGQQVTLSCSPISGHRSVSWYQQTPGQGLQFLFEYFSETQRNKGNFPGRFSGRQFSNSRSEMNVSTLELGDSALYLCASSFDSTNEKLFFGSGTQLSVL.

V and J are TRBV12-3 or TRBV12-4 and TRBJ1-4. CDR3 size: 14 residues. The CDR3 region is CASTPNSLNEKLFF.

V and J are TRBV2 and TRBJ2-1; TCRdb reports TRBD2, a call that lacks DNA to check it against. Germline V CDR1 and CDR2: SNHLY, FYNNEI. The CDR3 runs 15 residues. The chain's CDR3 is CASSGFSGRRNEQFF.

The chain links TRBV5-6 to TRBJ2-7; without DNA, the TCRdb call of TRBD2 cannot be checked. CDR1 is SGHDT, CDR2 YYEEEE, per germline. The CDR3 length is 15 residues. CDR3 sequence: CASSSRLAPQSMQYF.

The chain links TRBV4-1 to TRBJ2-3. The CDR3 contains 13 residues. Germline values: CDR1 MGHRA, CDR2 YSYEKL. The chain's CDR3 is CASTGRGSDTQYF.

The CDR3 loop is CSSIDPTNEKLFF. This chain links TRBV20-1 with TRBJ1-4. Germline loops: CDR1 DFQATT, CDR2 SNEGSKA (reference sequence). The CDR3 contains 13 residues.

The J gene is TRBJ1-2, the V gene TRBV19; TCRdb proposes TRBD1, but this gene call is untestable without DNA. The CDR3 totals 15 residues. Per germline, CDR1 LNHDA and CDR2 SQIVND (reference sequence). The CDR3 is CASSAGTNGNYGYTF.